This T cell receptor (beta chain) was identified in a study of blood T cell repertoires in COVID-19. On the study more broadly: Samples representing acute and convalescent COVID-19 were sourced from the United States, Italy and Spain. PBMCs, B-cell-depleted T cells, or T cells provided the cDNA or gDNA that made up the material.

Per the authors' pipeline: From reference gene primer amplification, estimates of nucleated cell counts were derived. The method was immunoSEQ multiplex PCR; TCRdb's version includes in-frame clones alone and lacks a portion of them. V, J and clone size are taken as reported in that table, and D and trimming were inferred from the DNA itself. The sample shows about 250,000 clones, about 90% of them seen only once. The CDR3 totals 16 residues. Germline CDR1 and CDR2: LGHNA and YSLEER. V dropped 4 bases and J dropped 4; count of bases not matched to a gene: 10. The source of this sequence is a man in his late teens or twenties with active or convalescent COVID-19. Sequencing input: peripheral blood. The genes are TRBV4-3 and TRBJ2-1, with 7 bases fitting TRBD2. The CDR3 loop reads CASSPQLAGGYNEQFF. As DNA, the CDR3 is TGCGCCAGCAGCCCCCAACTAGCCGGGGGGTACAATGAGCAGTTCTTC.